This TCR beta chain was sequenced in a study of T cells in Graves' hyperthyroidism and ophthalmopathy. General study points: Expanded thyroid clonotypes (above 0.001) were mostly also found in blood. The model anticipated ophthalmopathy a median around six months pre-onset.

To note about this clonotype: Its antigen is unidentified.

TCR beta CDR3 region amplification was performed from RNA transcripts. The primer set for the first-round RT-PCR of the TCR CDR3 was HTBI. TCRdb used MiXCR to reprocess the multiplex PCR reads, holding one entry per CDR3 protein. The table has under 350,000 distinct CDR3 sequences, roughly 18% seen once. Losses at the gene ends were 4 bases for V and 3 bases for J; bases not matched to a gene: 3. Germline CDR1 and CDR2: SNHLY and FYNNEI. There are 13 residues in the CDR3. The chain couples TRBV2 to TRBJ2-7; TRBD1 matches 7 bases. The TCR was taken from a woman between 50 and 59 years old with Graves' hyperthyroidism. Sequences were obtained from blood. The CDR3 region is CASSGGQDYEQYF. In DNA form, the CDR3 reads TGTGCCAGCAGTGGCGGACAGGACTACGAGCAGTACTTC.